This entry lists 10 T cell receptor beta chains sequenced from one sample in a study of a mutant IDH1 vaccine in newly diagnosed glioma. As to time point: week 11, during vaccination. Each dose of the vaccine consisted of 300 ug of mutant IDH1 20-mer peptide, with topical imiquimod. These receptors have no identified antigens. Measured with immunoSEQ multiplex PCR; TCRdb has only the in-frame clones, and not every one. The sample lists 23,000 or so clones, around 79% occurring once. Sequences were derived from PBMCs, sampled from a glioma patient whose treatment included an IDH1 peptide vaccine. The receptors were gathered from a man aged 40-49 years with glioma.

The rearrangement uses TRBV11-3 and TRBJ2-5; D may be TRBD1 (7 bases). Germline loops: CDR1 SGHNT, CDR2 YENEEA. The ends were cut back, 5 bases at V and 6 bases at J, with 25 bases in the middle. The CDR3 has 17 amino acids. Written as DNA, the CDR3 is TGTGCCAGCAGCCCCCGGACAGGCGGGATGCTATTGCAGACCCAGTACTTC. This codes for CASSPRTGGMLLQTQYF.

The rearrangement uses TRBV12-2 and TRBJ1-2; TRBD1, as called in the table, went unchecked against the DNA. TRBV12-2 is shown as a pseudogene. This CDR3 is 14 amino acids long. As DNA, the CDR3 is TGTGCAAGTCGCCACAGGGTTCAGAACTATGGCTACACCTTC. Translating gives CASRHRVQNYGYTF.

The chain links TRBV19 to TRBJ2-3, with D tentatively TRBD2 (6 bases). The V end lost 2 bases, the J end lost 3 bases, and 18 bases lay between the germline ends. Germline V gives CDR1 LNHDA, CDR2 SQIVND (reference sequence). The CDR3 is 17 residues long. The CDR3 loop is CASSIQGSGAGTDTQYF. The CDR3 coding sequence is TGTGCCAGTAGTATACAGGGTTCGGGCGCGGGAACAGATACGCAGTATTTT.

The rearrangement uses TRBV5-1 and TRBJ1-2; D uncertain. V was trimmed by 5 bases and J by 8 bases, leaving 16 bases between them. The CDR3 is 13 residues long. In germline, CDR1 is SGHRS, CDR2 YFSETQ. The DNA for the CDR3 is TGCGCCAGCAGTCCGTCTAACATTGGCGGCTACACCTTC. Protein: CASSPSNIGGYTF. The variable domain in full, completed from reference TRBV5-1 and TRBJ1-2, reads KAGVTQTPRYLIKTRGQQVTLSCSPISGHRSVSWYQQTPGQGLQFLFEYFSETQRNKGNFPGRFSGRQFSNSRSEMNVSTLELGDSALYLCASSPSNIGGYTFGSGTRLTVV.

The chain joins TRBV11-3 to TRBJ1-5, with D perhaps TRBD1 (5 bases). Germline values: CDR1 SGHNT, CDR2 YENEEA. The CDR3 loop spans 17 amino acids. Trimming removed 1 base from V and 2 bases from J, with 15 bases in between. CDR3: CASSLGQNPGGNQPQHF. As DNA, the CDR3 is TGTGCCAGCAGCTTAGGACAGAACCCAGGAGGCAATCAGCCCCAGCATTTT.

The chain joins TRBV9 to TRBJ1-4, with no clear D. The germline V gene has CDR1 SGDLS and CDR2 YYNGEE. V lost 0 bases, J lost 0 bases, and 3 bases lay in between. This CDR3 is built from 14 residues. For the CDR3, the DNA is TGTGCCAGCAGCGTAGGGTCAACTAATGAAAAACTGTTTTTT. Protein: CASSVGSTNEKLFF.

This clone was recorded a few times. The chain joins TRBV5-4 to TRBJ1-1, with a tentative D call TRBD1 (5 bases). Germline V gives CDR1 SGHNT, CDR2 YYREEE (reference sequence). V lost 0 bases, J lost 10 bases, and 13 bases lay in between. CDR3 length: 13 amino acids. The CDR3 nucleotides read TGTGCCAGCAGCTTGGCCCAGGGATCCCGAGCTTTCTTT. This translates into CASSLAQGSRAFF.

This chain connects TRBV10-3 to TRBJ2-7, with 7 nucleotides matching TRBD1. The germline V gene has CDR1 ENHRY and CDR2 SYGVKD. This CDR3 contains 14 residues. J gave up 1 base and V 4 bases, and 4 bases lay outside the gene matches. CDR3 in amino acids: CAISAPGQSYEQYF. The CDR3 DNA follows: TGTGCCATCAGTGCCCCGGGACAGTCCTACGAGCAGTACTTC.

The chain recombines TRBV10-3 with TRBJ2-2, with 8 bases lining up with TRBD1. This CDR3 has 14 amino acids. With 10 bases clipped from V and 3 bases from J, the junction kept 7 bases outside the gene matches. The germline V gene encodes CDR1 ENHRY and CDR2 SYGVKD. The CDR3 reads CATAGGEYTGELFF. In DNA form, the CDR3 reads TGTGCCACTGCAGGGGGCGAGTACACCGGGGAGCTGTTTTTT.

The count of this clone is one. The chain couples TRBV13 to TRBJ2-1; 8 bases are a match to TRBD1. The CDR3 spans 18 residues. The germline CDR1 and CDR2 sequences are PRHDT and FYEKMQ (reference sequence). Trimming cost V 5 bases and J 6 bases; bases outside gene matches: 18. The CDR3 sequence: CASSHPYRLDREVNEQFF. CDR3 sequence (DNA): TGTGCCAGCAGCCATCCTTATAGATTGGACAGGGAAGTCAATGAGCAGTTCTTC. The full variable domain, completed using reference TRBV13 and TRBJ2-1, is AAGVIQSPRHLIKEKRETATLKCYPIPRHDTVYWYQQGPGQDPQFLISFYEKMQSDKGSIPDRFSAQQFSDYHSELNMSSLELGDSALYFCASSHPYRLDREVNEQFFGPGTRLTVL.